This TCR beta chain stems from a study of beta chain features in type 1 diabetes (dated by TCRdb to the late 2010s). With regard to the full study: No differences in mean age, gender distribution, total cell number or subset yield were found between patients and healthy donors. Across all samples, about 110 million sorted cells were examined, and cell number per subset correlated strongly with RNA yield. In the study, recently diagnosed type 1 diabetes patients and matched healthy donors were compared on the TCRB repertoires of their sorted circulating CD4+ T cell subsets. Naive and central memory subsets were obtained from all 30 or so donors, but regulatory and stem cell-like memory subsets were isolated from only 8 patients and roughly eight healthy donors.

Note on this clone: Its specific antigen is unknown. There are no base qualities to consult, and no much larger clone falls within one base.

CDR1 SGHTA and CDR2 FQGNSA were looked up in the germline V gene. From the cysteine up to the phenylalanine, the CDR3 has a length of 18 residues. Only the CDR3 DNA stays, 54 bases, in frame from base 1. Germline trimming: 7 bases from V, 2 bases from J; junction bases outside gene matches: 9. Overall study outcomes, separate from this receptor: PCR may preferentially amplify shorter templates, but because patient and control samples were amplified and corrected together, any resulting skew would affect both groups equally. In all four CD4+ subsets, TCRB CDR3 length was moderately but significantly shorter in type 1 diabetes patients. Patients with type 1 diabetes made fewer insertions and deleted more nucleotides at VDJ recombination sites, implying thymic rearrangement abnormalities. Sequencing cDNA rather than genomic DNA could over-represent highly expressing activated cells, although activation and CD3 levels did not differ between groups. Only small numbers of individuals were included in the HLA sub-analyses, which left unresolved whether HLA type had any influence on TCRB rearrangement. Naive, central memory and regulatory TCRB repertoires appeared to be more alike among patients than among healthy donors.

Each donor gave one peripheral blood draw, averaging around 0.11 L, which was collected into heparinised tubes. A BD FACSAria II was used to sort naive, central memory, regulatory and stem cell-like memory CD4+ T cells with a panel that included CD45RO, CCR7, CD25, CD127, CD95 and CD27. All sorted populations exceeded 98% purity. PBMCs were isolated right away by Lymphoprep density gradient centrifugation and were stained directly, without culture. So that batch effects would be minimized, each experiment stained and sorted samples in pairs, pairing one healthy donor with one patient. The High Capacity cDNA Reverse Transcription Kit was used to reverse transcribe all of the isolated RNA, meaning that expressed TCRB transcripts were what got sequenced. Naive, central memory and regulatory T cell samples underwent deep immunoSEQ sequencing, averaging about 3.57 million total reads per sample. Sorted cells were lysed in RLT buffer and RNA was extracted with DNase-treated RNeasy Micro or Mini kits, depending on cell number. Each cell subset was processed separately to prevent cross-contamination, with patient and healthy donor samples processed together. Using the immunoSEQ multiplex PCR, TCRB sequences were amplified from cDNA into 87-bp fragments spanning the CDR3 region. Sequencing of the amplicons was done on the Illumina HiSeq platform. The source study handled its data this way. Synthetic template baselines were used to correct PCR bias computationally, reads within Hamming distance 2 were collapsed together, and singletons that could not be merged were discarded. Reads were aligned against IMGT to assign V, D and J genes, CDR3 length and insertions or deletions at six rearrangement sites. Clonotype counts were normalized to sorted cell number within each subset before computing true diversity and Gini coefficients with the tcR R package. The overlap coefficient, calculated on TCRB nucleotide sequences, was used to quantify repertoire sharing. In its TCRdb copy, this immuneACCESS table keeps in-frame sequences only and misses some clones. Where compared with another copy, unresolved V genes explain less than half of these, and the others have no known cause. The DNA gave D and trimming, while V, J and clone size come from that table. The sample table shows 250,000 to 300,000 clones, and 8% are seen once. The leading ten clones occupy more than 0.9% of the sample.

The V and J segments used are TRBV7-2 and TRBJ1-6; 12 central bases correspond to TRBD1. Sequenced material: central memory CD4+ T cells from blood. This TCR was sampled from a woman younger than 35 in good health. The DNA sequence is TGTGCCAGCACCGTCCCGGGACAGGGGGCGACCTATAATTCACCCCTCCACTTT. The translation is CASTVPGQGATYNSPLHF.